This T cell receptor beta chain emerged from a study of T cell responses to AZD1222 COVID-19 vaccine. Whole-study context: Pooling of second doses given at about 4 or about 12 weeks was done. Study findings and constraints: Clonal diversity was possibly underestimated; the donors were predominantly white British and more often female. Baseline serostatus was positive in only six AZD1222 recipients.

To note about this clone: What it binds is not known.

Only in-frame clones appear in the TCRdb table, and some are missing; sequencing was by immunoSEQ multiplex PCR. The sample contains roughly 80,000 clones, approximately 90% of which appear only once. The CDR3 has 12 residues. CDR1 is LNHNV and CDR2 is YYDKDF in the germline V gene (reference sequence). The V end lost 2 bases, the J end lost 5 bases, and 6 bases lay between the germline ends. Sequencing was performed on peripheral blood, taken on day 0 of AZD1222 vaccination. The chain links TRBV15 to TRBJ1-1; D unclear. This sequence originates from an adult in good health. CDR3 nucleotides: TGTGCCACCAGCAGATCACCTACTGAAGCTTTCTTT. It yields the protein CATSRSPTEAFF.